The sequence of this T cell receptor (beta chain) was determined in a study of blood T cells in healthy people across ages. Study-wide results and caveats: It was not known whether donors were CMV positive (a possible confounder of expanded clonotype changes). While age rose, TCR beta diversity per million T cells dropped in a roughly linear way.

Regarding this clonotype: No antigen is known for it.

There are 14 residues in the CDR3. Unmatched junction bases numbered 7, after V lost 5 bases and J lost 6 bases. It was with a sample-barcoded 5' primer and a J-beta primer mix that a second PCR of roughly 7 to 12 cycles was run. In TCRdb, the 5' RACE reads were re-called with MiXCR into one record per CDR3 protein. The sample holds more than 1 million distinct CDR3 sequences, 35% to 55% seen once. Each sample provided at least 5.5 micrograms of extracted total RNA. V gene TRBV12-3 or TRBV12-4 combines with J gene TRBJ1-5; 7 positions agree with TRBD1. The clonotype originates from a woman aged 55-69 years in good health. The specimen sequenced was blood. The CDR3 loop is CASSVRGRGQPQHF. The CDR3 DNA follows: TGTGCCAGCAGTGTCAGGGGGAGAGGTCAGCCCCAGCATTTT.